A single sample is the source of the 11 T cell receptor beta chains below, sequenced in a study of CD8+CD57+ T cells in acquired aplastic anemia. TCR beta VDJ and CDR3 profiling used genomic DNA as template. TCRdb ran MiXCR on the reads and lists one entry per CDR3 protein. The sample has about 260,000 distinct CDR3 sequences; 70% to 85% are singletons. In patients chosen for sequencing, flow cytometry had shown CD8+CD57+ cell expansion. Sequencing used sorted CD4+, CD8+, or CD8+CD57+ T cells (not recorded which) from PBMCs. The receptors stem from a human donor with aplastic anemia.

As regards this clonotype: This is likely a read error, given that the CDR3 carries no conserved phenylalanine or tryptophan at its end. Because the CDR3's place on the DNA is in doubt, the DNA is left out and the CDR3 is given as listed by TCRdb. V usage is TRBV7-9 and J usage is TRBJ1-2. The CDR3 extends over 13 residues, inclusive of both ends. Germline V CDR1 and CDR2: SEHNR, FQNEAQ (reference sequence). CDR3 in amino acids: CASSFQRSGGYAE.

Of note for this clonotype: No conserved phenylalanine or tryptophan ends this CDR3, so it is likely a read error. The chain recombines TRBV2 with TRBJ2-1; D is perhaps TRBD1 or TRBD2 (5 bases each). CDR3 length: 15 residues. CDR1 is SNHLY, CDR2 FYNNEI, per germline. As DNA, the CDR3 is TGTGCCAGCGGGGACGGGGCCACTGATACGCATGATCAGTTCCCA. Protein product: CASGDGATDTHDQFP.

The CDR3 DNA sequence: TGTGCCAGCAGCTCCGGGACAGGGCAATATAATTCACCCCTCCACTTT. As protein: CASSSGTGQYNSPLHF. The V call is TRBV7-6, the J call TRBJ1-6; TRBD1 agrees at 9 bases. This CDR3 region has 16 residues. Germline CDR1 reads SGHVS; CDR2 reads FNYEAQ. After removal of 4 bases from V and 4 bases from J, the junction contained 5 bases not matched to a gene.

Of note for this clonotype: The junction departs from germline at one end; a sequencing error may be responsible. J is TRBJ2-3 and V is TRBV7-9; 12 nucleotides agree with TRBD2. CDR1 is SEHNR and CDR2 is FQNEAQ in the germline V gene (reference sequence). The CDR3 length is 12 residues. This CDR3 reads CASSLVLLAGGF. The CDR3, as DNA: TGTGCCAGCAGCCTAGTGTTGCTAGCGGGGGGGTTT.

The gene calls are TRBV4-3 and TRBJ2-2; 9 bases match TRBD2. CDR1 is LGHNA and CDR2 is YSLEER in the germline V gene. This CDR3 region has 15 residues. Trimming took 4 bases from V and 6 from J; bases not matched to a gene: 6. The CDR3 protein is CASSLSGGEAGELFF. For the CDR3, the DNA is TGCGCCAGCAGCCTTAGCGGGGGTGAGGCCGGGGAGCTGTTTTTT.

In DNA form, the CDR3 reads TGTGCCAGCAGAAGGGACAGGGCCACAGATACGCAGTATTTT. This sequence encodes CASRRDRATDTQYF. The rearrangement links TRBV25-1 to TRBJ2-3; TRBD1 agrees at 9 bases. Trimming removed 6 bases from V and 2 bases from J; junction bases left unmatched: 3. The CDR3 totals 14 residues. CDR1 and CDR2 from the germline V gene are MGHDK and SYGVNS.

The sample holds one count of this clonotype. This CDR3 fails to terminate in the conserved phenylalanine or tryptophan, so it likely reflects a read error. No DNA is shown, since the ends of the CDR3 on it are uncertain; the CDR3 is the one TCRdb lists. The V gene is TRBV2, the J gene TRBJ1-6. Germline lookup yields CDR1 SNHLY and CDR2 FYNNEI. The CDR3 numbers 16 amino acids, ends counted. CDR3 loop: CASSDGGIGEQFFLPV.

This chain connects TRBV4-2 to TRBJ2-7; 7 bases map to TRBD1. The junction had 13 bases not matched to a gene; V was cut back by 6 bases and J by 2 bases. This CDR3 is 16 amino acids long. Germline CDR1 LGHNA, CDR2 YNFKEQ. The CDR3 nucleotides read TGTGCCAGCAGTGATCCGACAGGGAGCAGACCCTACGAGCAGTACTTC. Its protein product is CASSDPTGSRPYEQYF.

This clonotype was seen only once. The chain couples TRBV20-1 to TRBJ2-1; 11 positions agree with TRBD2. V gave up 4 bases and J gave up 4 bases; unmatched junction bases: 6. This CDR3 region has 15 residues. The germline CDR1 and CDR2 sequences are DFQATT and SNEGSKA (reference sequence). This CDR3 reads CSATGTSGIYNEQFF. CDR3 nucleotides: TGCAGTGCTACCGGGACTAGCGGAATTTACAATGAGCAGTTCTTC.

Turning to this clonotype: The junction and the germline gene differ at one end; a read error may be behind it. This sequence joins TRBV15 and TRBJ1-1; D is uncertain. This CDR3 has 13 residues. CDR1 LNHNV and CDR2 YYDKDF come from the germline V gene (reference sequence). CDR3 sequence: CATSVTVNTEAFF. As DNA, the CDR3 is TGTGCCACCAGCGTGACGGTTAACACTGAAGCTTTCTTC.

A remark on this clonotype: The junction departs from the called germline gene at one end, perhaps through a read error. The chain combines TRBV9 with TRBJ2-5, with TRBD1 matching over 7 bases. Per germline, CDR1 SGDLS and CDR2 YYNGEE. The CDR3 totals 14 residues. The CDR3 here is CATSKGGTQTTHYF. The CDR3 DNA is TGTGCCACCAGCAAAGGGGGCACGCAAACGACCCATTACTTC.